These 8 T cell receptor beta chains came from one sample sequenced in a study of T cell changes during pregnancy in multiple sclerosis. TCRdb's copy holds only in-frame clones and misses some; the assay was immunoSEQ multiplex PCR. The profile shows over 80,000 clones, 90% of them singletons. The material was peripheral blood, obtained in the second trimester of pregnancy. The receptors were sampled from a female donor in good health, enrolled as a control in a pregnancy study.

In this sample, this clone turned up once. The chain couples TRBV11-1 to TRBJ2-1; the match to TRBD2 covers 8 bases. CDR1 is SGHAT and CDR2 is FQDESV in the germline V gene (reference sequence). This CDR3 is 14 amino acids long. J gave up 9 bases and V 8 bases, and 12 bases lay outside the gene matches. The CDR3 here is CASHPMGTSGEQFF. CDR3 nucleotides: TGTGCCAGCCACCCGATGGGCACTAGCGGTGAGCAGTTCTTC.

This clone was counted once. The chain uses TRBV7-2 and TRBJ2-2; 13 positions agree with TRBD2. This CDR3 is 16 amino acids long. Losses at the gene ends were 6 bases for V and 0 bases for J; bases not matched to a gene: 1. Germline V gene sequence: CDR1 SGHTA, CDR2 FQGNSA. CDR3: CASRGLAGTNTGELFF. The CDR3 DNA is TGTGCCAGCAGGGGACTAGCGGGGACGAACACCGGGGAGCTGTTTTTT.

This clone was seen only a few times. This chain joins TRBV19 and TRBJ1-2, with D hard to call. The germline V gene has CDR1 LNHDA and CDR2 SQIVND (reference sequence). The V gene lost 9 bases and the J gene lost 9 bases, with 11 bases spanning the gap. The CDR3 totals 10 residues. CDR3 sequence reads: CASWEVRYTF. CDR3 DNA: TGTGCCAGCTGGGAGGTTCGCTACACCTTC.

CDR3 residues: CASSNHQQREQLVWYTGELFF. In DNA form, the CDR3 reads TGTGCCAGCAGCAACCACCAACAACGGGAGCAACTCGTCTGGTACACCGGGGAGCTGTTTTTT. This sequence joins TRBV21-1 and TRBJ2-2; the tabulated D call, TRBD2, remains unverified against the DNA. TRBV21-1 is flagged as a pseudogene. The CDR3 is 21 residues long.

The J gene is TRBJ1-1, the V gene TRBV19; 7 bases line up with TRBD1. Germline CDR1 LNHDA, CDR2 SQIVND (reference sequence). The CDR3 contains 13 residues. The junction had 5 bases not matched to a gene; V was cut back by 4 bases and J by 6 bases. The CDR3 DNA is TGTGCCAGTAGTACCTGGACAGGTCCTGAAGCTTTCTTT. Residues: CASSTWTGPEAFF.

The chain couples TRBV6-4 to TRBJ2-5, with D perhaps TRBD1 (5 bases). The V end was cut by 6 bases, the J end by 6 bases, with 20 bases between. This CDR3 region has 15 residues. Germline CDR1 MRHNA, CDR2 SNTAGT. CDR3 sequence: CASSPELGAKKTQYF. The CDR3 DNA sequence: TGTGCCAGCAGCCCCGAGTTAGGGGCTAAAAAGACCCAGTACTTC.

This clone has just one count. The V and J genes are TRBV25-1 and TRBJ2-1; 8 nucleotides match TRBD1. Germline values: CDR1 MGHDK, CDR2 SYGVNS. After removal of 2 bases from V and 4 bases from J, the junction contained 4 bases not matched to a gene. This CDR3 contains 15 residues. The CDR3 nucleotides are TGTGCCAGCAGTGAAGCGGGACAGGCTTACAATGAGCAGTTCTTC. Translated, it gives CASSEAGQAYNEQFF.

The V call is TRBV19, the J call TRBJ1-2; TRBD1 is a possible D gene (5 bases). Trimming removed 4 bases from V and 2 bases from J, with 11 bases in between. The CDR3 runs to 14 residues. Germline V CDR1 and CDR2: LNHDA, SQIVND (reference sequence). The CDR3 loop reads CASSSQGSNYGYTF. CDR3 nucleotides: TGTGCCAGTAGTAGTCAGGGTTCCAACTATGGCTACACCTTC.